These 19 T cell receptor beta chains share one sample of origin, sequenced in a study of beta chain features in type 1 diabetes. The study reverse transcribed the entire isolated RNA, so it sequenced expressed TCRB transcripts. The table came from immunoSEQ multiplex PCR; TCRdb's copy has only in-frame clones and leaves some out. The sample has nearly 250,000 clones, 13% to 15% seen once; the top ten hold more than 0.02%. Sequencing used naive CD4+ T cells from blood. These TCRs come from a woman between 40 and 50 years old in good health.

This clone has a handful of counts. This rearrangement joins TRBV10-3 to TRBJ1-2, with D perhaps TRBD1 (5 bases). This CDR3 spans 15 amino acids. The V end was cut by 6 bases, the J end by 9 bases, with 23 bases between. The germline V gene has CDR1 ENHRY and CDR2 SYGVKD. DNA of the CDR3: TGTGCCATCAGGACAACACAGGACAAGTTGGGCAGCTACACCTTC. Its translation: CAIRTTQDKLGSYTF.

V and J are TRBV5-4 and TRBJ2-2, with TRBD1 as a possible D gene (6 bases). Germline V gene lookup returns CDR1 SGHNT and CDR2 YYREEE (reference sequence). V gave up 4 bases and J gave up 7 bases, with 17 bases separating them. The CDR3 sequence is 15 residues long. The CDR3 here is CASSRGPQGYGELFF. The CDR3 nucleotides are TGTGCCAGCAGCCGGGGTCCTCAGGGGTACGGGGAGCTGTTTTTT.

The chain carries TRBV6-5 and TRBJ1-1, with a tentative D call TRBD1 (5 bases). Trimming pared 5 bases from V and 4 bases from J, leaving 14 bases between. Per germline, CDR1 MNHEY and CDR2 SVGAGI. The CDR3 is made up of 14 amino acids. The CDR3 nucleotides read TGTGCCAGCAGTGACAGAGACCCAACCACTGAAGCTTTCTTT. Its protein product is CASSDRDPTTEAFF.

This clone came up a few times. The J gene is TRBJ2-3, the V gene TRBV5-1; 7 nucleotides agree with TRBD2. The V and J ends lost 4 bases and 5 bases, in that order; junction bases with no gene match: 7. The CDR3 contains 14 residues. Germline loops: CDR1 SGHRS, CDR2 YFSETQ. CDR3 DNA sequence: TGCGCCAGCAGCCATGGACTAGAGGTAGATACGCAGTATTTT. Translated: CASSHGLEVDTQYF.

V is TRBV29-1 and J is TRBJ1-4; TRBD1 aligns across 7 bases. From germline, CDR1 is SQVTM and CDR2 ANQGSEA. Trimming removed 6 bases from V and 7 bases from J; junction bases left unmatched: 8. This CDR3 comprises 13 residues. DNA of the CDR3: TGCAGCGTACGACAGGGTTGGGGTGAAAAACTGTTTTTT. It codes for CSVRQGWGEKLFF.

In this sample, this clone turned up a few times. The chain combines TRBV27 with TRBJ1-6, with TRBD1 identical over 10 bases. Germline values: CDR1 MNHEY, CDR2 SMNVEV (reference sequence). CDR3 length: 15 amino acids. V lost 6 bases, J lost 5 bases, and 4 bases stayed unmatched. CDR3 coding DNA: TGTGCCAGCAGGGGCGGGACAGGGGATAATTCACCCCTCCACTTT. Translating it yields CASRGGTGDNSPLHF.

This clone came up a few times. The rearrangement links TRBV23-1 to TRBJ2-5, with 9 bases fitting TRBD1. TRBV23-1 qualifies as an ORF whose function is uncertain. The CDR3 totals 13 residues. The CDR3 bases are TGCGTCCCGGGGGACAGGGCCCCAGAGACCCAGTACTTC. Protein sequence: CVPGDRAPETQYF.

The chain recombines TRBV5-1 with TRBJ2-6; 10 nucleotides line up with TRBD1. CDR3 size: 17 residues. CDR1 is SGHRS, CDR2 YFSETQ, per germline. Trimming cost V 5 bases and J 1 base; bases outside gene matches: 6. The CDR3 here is CASSPGQGVSGANVLTF. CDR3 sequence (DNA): TGCGCCAGCAGTCCCGGACAGGGGGTATCTGGGGCCAACGTCCTGACTTTC. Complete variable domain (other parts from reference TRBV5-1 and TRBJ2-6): KAGVTQTPRYLIKTRGQQVTLSCSPISGHRSVSWYQQTPGQGLQFLFEYFSETQRNKGNFPGRFSGRQFSNSRSEMNVSTLELGDSALYLCASSPGQGVSGANVLTFGAGSRLTVL.

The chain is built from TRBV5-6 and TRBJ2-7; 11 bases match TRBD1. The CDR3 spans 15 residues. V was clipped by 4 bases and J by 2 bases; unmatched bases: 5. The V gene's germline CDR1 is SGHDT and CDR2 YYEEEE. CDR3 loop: CASSRRGQGAYEQYF. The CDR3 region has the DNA TGTGCCAGCAGCCGAAGGGGACAGGGGGCCTACGAGCAGTACTTC.

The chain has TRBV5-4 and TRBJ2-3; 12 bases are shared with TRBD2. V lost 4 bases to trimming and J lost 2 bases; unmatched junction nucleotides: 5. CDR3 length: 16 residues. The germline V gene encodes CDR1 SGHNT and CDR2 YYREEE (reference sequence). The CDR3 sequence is CASSKTSGGNTDTQYF. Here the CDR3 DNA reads TGTGCCAGCAGCAAAACTAGCGGGGGGAACACAGATACGCAGTATTTT.

The CDR3 spells CASDRGQGQPQHF. In nucleotides, the CDR3 is TGTGCCAGCGACAGGGGGCAAGGACAGCCCCAGCATTTT. The chain recombines TRBV19 with TRBJ1-5, with 10 bases aligning to TRBD1. Germline-derived CDR1 and CDR2 are LNHDA and SQIVND (reference sequence). With V trimmed by 9 bases and J by 7 bases, 6 bases remained unmatched. The CDR3 sequence is 13 residues long.

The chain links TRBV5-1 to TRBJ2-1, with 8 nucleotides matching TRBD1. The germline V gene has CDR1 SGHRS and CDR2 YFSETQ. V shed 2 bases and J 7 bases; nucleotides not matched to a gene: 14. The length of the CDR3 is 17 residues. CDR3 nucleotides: TGCGCCAGCAGCTTAAGCCCAGACAGGGGCCCTGTTAATGAGCAGTTCTTC. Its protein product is CASSLSPDRGPVNEQFF.

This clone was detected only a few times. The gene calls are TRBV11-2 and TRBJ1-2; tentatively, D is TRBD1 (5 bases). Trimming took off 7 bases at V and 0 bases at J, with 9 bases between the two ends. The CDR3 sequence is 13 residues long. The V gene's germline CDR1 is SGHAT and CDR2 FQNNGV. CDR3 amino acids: CASKGSSNYGYTF. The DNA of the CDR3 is TGTGCCAGCAAGGGGTCTTCTAACTATGGCTACACCTTC.

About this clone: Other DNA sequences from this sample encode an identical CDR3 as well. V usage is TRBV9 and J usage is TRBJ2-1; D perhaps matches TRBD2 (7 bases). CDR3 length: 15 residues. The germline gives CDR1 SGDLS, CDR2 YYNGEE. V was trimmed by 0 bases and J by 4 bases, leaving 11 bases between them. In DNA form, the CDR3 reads TGTGCCAGCAGCGTAGGGGGGGGCTCGTACAATGAGCAGTTCTTC. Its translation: CASSVGGGSYNEQFF.

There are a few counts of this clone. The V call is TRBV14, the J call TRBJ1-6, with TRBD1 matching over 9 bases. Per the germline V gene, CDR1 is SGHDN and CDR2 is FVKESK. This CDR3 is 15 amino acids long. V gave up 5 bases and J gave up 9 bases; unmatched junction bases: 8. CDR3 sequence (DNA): TGTGCCAGCAGCTTACAGACAGGGGGAGCTTCACCCCTCCACTTT. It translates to CASSLQTGGASPLHF.

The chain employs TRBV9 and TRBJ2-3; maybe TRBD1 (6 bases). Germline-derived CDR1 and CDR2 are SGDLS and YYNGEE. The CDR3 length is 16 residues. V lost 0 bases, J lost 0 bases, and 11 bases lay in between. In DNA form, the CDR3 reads TGTGCCAGCAGCGTAGGCTTGACAGGCAGCACAGATACGCAGTATTTT. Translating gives CASSVGLTGSTDTQYF.

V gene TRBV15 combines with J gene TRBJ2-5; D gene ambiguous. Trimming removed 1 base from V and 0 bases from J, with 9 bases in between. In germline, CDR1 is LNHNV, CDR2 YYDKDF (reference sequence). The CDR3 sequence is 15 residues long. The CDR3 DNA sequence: TGTGCCACCAGCAGAGTTCTAGGCTACCAAGAGACCCAGTACTTC. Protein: CATSRVLGYQETQYF.

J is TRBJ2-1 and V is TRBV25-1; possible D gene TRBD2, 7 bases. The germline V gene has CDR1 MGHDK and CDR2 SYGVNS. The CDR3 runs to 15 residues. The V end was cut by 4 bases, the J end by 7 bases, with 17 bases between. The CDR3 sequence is CASSAGGYAQNEQFF. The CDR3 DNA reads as TGTGCCAGCAGTGCGGGGGGCTATGCTCAGAATGAGCAGTTCTTC.

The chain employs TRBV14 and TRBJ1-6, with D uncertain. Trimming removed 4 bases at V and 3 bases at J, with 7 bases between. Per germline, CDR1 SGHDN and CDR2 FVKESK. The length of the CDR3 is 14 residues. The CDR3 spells CASSPGVYNSPLHF. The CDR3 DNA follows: TGTGCCAGCAGCCCCGGGGTCTATAATTCACCCCTCCACTTT.